This T cell receptor beta chain comes out of a study of blood T cell repertoires in COVID-19. Clones were read by immunoSEQ multiplex PCR, and TCRdb kept only the in-frame ones, dropping some. The data contain approximately 81,000 clones, about nine tenths of them singletons. CDR3 length: 15 amino acids. V was cut by 0 bases and J by 2 bases, with 11 bases left in between. From germline, CDR1 is MNHEY and CDR2 SMNVEV (reference sequence). This clonotype originated in a woman in her 50s in a cohort sampled during active COVID-19. The specimen was peripheral blood. The gene calls are TRBV27 and TRBJ2-7; TRBD2 might be the D (6 bases). The CDR3 nucleotides read TGTGCCAGCAGTTTATCGATTAGCGGTCCCTACGAGCAGTACTTC. Amino acid sequence: CASSLSISGPYEQYF.